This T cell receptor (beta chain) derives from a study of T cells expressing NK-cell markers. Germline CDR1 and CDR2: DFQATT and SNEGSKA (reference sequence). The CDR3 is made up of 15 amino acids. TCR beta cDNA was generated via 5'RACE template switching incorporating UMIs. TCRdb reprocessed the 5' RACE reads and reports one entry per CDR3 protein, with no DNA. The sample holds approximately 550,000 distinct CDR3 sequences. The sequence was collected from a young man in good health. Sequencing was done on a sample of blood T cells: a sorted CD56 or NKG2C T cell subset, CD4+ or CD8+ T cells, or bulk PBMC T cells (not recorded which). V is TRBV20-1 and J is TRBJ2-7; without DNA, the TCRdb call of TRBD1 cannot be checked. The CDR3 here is CSAHNPGQGSYEQYF.